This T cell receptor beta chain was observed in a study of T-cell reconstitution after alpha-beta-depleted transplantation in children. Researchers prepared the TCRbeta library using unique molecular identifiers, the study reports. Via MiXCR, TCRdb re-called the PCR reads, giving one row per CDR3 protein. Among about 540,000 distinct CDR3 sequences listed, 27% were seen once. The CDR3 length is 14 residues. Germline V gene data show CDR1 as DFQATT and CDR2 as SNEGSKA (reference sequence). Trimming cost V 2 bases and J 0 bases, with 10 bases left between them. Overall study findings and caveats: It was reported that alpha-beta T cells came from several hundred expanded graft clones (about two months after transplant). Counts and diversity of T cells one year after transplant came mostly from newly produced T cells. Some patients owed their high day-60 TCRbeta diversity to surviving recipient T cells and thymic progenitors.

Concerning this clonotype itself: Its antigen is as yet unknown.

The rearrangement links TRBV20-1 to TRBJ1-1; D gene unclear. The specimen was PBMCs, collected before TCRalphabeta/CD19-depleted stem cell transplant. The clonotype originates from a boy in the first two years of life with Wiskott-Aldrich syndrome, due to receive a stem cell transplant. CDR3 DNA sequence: TGCAGTGCTAGAAGCAGTGTCATGAACACTGAAGCTTTCTTT. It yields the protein CSARSSVMNTEAFF.